These T cell receptor beta chains were read from a single sample in a study of T cell changes during pregnancy in multiple sclerosis. Assay: immunoSEQ multiplex PCR; the TCRdb copy retains only in-frame clones and omits some. The table has 85,000 to 100,000 clones, approximately 90% seen once; the top ten hold roughly 0.91%. This material consisted of peripheral blood, taken before pregnancy. Receptors originate from a female donor with multiple sclerosis, enrolled in a pregnancy study. CDR3s include the opening cysteine and the closing phenylalanine or tryptophan. D genes are given only for firm matches. The size field is filled for only some rows; it gives once, few, many or a size class.

CDR3aa | CDR3nt | abundance | j_gene | v_gene | d_gene
CASSYSGTGNYEQYF | TGTGCCAGCAGTTACTCTGGGACAGGGAACTACGAGCAGTACTTC | - | TRBJ2-7 | TRBV6-5 | TRBD1
CASSPGGGLTDTQYF | TGTGCCAGCAGCCCGGGGGGGGGACTCACAGATACGCAGTATTTT | once | TRBJ2-3 | TRBV5-4 | TRBD2
CASSTRRDYGYTF | TGTGCCAGCAGCACCCGGCGGGATTATGGCTACACCTTC | - | TRBJ1-2 | TRBV11-2 | -
CASSPGLAGVVDTQYF | TGTGCCAGCAGCCCCGGACTAGCGGGAGTAGTGGATACGCAGTATTTT | - | TRBJ2-3 | TRBV5-4 | TRBD2
CASSLGDISDF | TGTGCCAGCAGCTTAGGGGACATTTCGGACTTC | - | TRBJ2-7 | TRBV7-9 | -
CASSVLAGESDTQYF | TGTGCCAGCAGCGTTCTAGCGGGAGAGTCGGATACGCAGTATTTT | - | TRBJ2-3 | TRBV6-1 | TRBD2
CASSSRTANYGYTF | TGTGCCAGCAGCTCCAGGACAGCAAACTATGGCTACACCTTC | - | TRBJ1-2 | TRBV11-2 | -
CASSSLGQGAYNEQFF | TGTGCCAGCAGTTCACTAGGACAGGGGGCATACAATGAGCAGTTCTTC | - | TRBJ2-1 | TRBV28 | TRBD1
CASSLVAGDNEQFF | TGTGCCAGCAGTTTGGTAGCGGGGGACAATGAGCAGTTCTTC | - | TRBJ2-1 | TRBV28 | TRBD2
CASSDDVGSNYGYTF | TGTGCCAGCAGTGACGATGTTGGCAGTAACTATGGCTACACCTTC | - | TRBJ1-2 | TRBV6-4 | -
CASSITLAASSYEQYF | TGTGCCAGCAGCATCACTCTAGCGGCGAGCTCCTACGAGCAGTACTTC | - | TRBJ2-7 | TRBV7-8 | TRBD2
CAIAWGPQETQYF | TGTGCCATCGCCTGGGGGCCCCAAGAGACCCAGTACTTC | once | TRBJ2-5 | TRBV10-3 | -
CASSEAWDSYGYTF | TGTGCCAGCAGTGAAGCGTGGGACAGCTATGGCTACACCTTC | - | TRBJ1-2 | TRBV6-1 | TRBD1
CASSLGQEGGYTF | TGTGCCAGCAGCCTCGGACAGGAAGGCGGCTACACCTTC | - | TRBJ1-2 | TRBV7-2 | TRBD1
CASRIDRVQPQHF | TGTGCCAGCAGGATCGACAGGGTTCAGCCCCAGCATTTT | - | TRBJ1-5 | TRBV6-6 | TRBD1
CASSVGGRRFQETQYF | TGTGCCAGCAGCGTAGGCGGGCGGCGGTTCCAAGAGACCCAGTACTTC | - | TRBJ2-5 | TRBV9 | -
CASSEARGRMYGYTF | TGTGCCAGCAGTGAAGCGCGAGGGAGGATGTATGGCTACACCTTC | - | TRBJ1-2 | TRBV6-1 | -